This T cell receptor (beta chain) was profiled in a study of T cell clonality in common variable immunodeficiency. Regarding the study as a whole: What drives increased CVID clonality needs T cell subpopulation sequencing. Fewer deletions and N-nucleotide insertions were reportedly seen in common variable immunodeficiency TCR beta sequences. Compared with controls, CVID subjects had fewer shared TCRbeta clones.

Sequencing input was equivalent genomic DNA from CVID and controls. Libraries were prepared by immunoSEQ multiplex PCR; TCRdb keeps only in-frame clonotypes and omits some of them. The sample lists 25,000 to 30,000 clones, none appearing once, the ten largest making up approximately 3.1%. Of CVID subjects, about 15 were female and 29 male, mean age 40. A few counts support this clone. Its target is not known. Sequenced: peripheral blood mononuclear cells. This clonotype originated in a human donor with common variable immunodeficiency.

CDR3 protein: CASSPPAVTGELFF. The DNA read from the CDR3 is TGTGCCAGCTCACCACCGGCCGTTACCGGGGAG. The V gene is TRBV18, the J gene TRBJ2-2, with D unclear. The read halts 3 residues ahead of the CDR3 end, with the missing end drawn from the germline J gene. V lost 0 bases and J lost 5, with 7 bases in between. Germline CDR1 is KGHSH and CDR2 is LQKENI. CDR3 length: 14 residues.